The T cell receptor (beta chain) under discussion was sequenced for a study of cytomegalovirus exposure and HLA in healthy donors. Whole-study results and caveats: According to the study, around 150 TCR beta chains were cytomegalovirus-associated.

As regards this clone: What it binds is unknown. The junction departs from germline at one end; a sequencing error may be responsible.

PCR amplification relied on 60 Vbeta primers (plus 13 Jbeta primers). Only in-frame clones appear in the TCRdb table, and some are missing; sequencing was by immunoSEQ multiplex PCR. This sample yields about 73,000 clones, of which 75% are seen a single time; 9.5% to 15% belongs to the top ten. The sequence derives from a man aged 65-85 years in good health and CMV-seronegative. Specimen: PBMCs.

The CDR3 loop is CASSIFRARSGNTIHF. The CDR3 region has the DNA TGTGCCAGTAGTATTTTTCGGGCGCGTTCGGGAAACACCATACATTTT. V and J are TRBV19 and TRBJ1-3; D is ambiguous. The CDR3 spans 16 residues. Germline CDR1 LNHDA, CDR2 SQIVND (reference sequence). Looking up the rest from reference TRBV19 and TRBJ1-3 gives the full variable domain: DGGITQSPKYLFRKEGQNVTLSCEQNLNHDAMYWYRQDPGQGLRLIYYSQIVNDFQKGDIAEGYSVSREKKESFPLTVTSAQKNPTAFYLCASSIFRARSGNTIHFGEGSWLTVV.